The rows below give T cell receptor beta chains drawn from one sample of a study of spatial heterogeneity in lung cancer. TCRdb re-derived calls from the 5' RACE reads in MiXCR, one entry per CDR3 protein. The sample lists some 15,000 distinct CDR3 sequences, 10% to 11% occurring once. This sample comprised PBMCs, obtained at surgery. Every receptor here comes from a female donor with early-stage non-small cell lung cancer. CDR3s include the opening cysteine and the closing phenylalanine or tryptophan. The D gene is left open where the match is weak. The size of a clone is reported for some rows only, either as once, few or many, or as a class for expanded clones.

d_call	clone_size	cdr3_length	v_call	j_call	cdr3_aa	cdr3_nt
NA	once	13	TRBV28	TRBJ1-2	CASSGPGTYGYTF	TGTGCCAGCAGCGGACCCGGGACCTATGGCTACACCTTC
TRBD2	many	13	TRBV29-1	TRBJ2-3	CSGDGGNTDTQYF	TGCAGCGGAGACGGGGGGAACACAGATACGCAGTATTTT
NA	many	19	TRBV10-1	TRBJ1-6	CASNGTPQGTAPFDSPLHF	TGCGCCAGCAATGGGACCCCTCAGGGTACCGCCCCATTCGATTCACCCCTCCACTTT
NA	NA	15	TRBV7-2	TRBJ2-3	CASSLEPLGAGTQYF	TGTGCCAGCAGCTTAGAACCCCTCGGCGCAGGAACGCAGTATTTT
NA	many	14	TRBV2	TRBJ1-2	CASSEGYSNYGYTF	TGTGCCAGCAGTGAGGGATATTCTAACTATGGCTACACCTTC
TRBD1	NA	13	TRBV12-3/TRBV12-4	TRBJ1-4	CASSFRQGGKLFF	TGTGCCAGCAGTTTCAGACAGGGCGGAAAACTGTTTTTT
NA	NA	15	TRBV12-3/TRBV12-4	TRBJ2-7	CASSSQDRQPYEQYF	TGTGCCAGCAGTTCACAGGACAGACAGCCCTACGAGCAGTACTTC
NA	many	14	TRBV20-1	TRBJ2-3	CSAGTLFSTDTQYF	TGCAGTGCCGGGACACTATTCTCCACAGATACGCAGTATTTT
NA	NA	14	TRBV19	TRBJ2-3	CASSISQSTDTQYF	TGTGCCAGTAGTATTTCACAGAGCACAGATACGCAGTATTTT
TRBD1	many	15	TRBV18	TRBJ1-2	CASSLTGADNYGYTF	TGTGCCAGCTCACTGACAGGGGCTGATAACTATGGCTACACCTTC
TRBD1	few	12	TRBV2	TRBJ1-6	CASRGDSTPLHF	TGTGCCAGCAGAGGGGACAGTACACCCCTCCACTTT
TRBD2	NA	19	TRBV6-6	TRBJ2-3	CASSYSTLGAGGPTDTQYF	TGTGCCAGCAGTTACTCGACGCTGGGAGCGGGGGGGCCCACAGATACGCAGTATTTT
NA	many	13	TRBV5-6	TRBJ2-7	CASSSLNSYEQYF	TGTGCCAGCAGCTCCCTAAACTCCTACGAGCAGTACTTC
TRBD1	few	17	TRBV4-3	TRBJ1-1	CASSQAPGRGLLTEAFF	TGCGCCAGCAGCCAAGCCCCTGGCAGGGGGCTATTGACTGAAGCTTTCTTT
TRBD1	many	15	TRBV6-6	TRBJ2-7	CASNLSGTGSDEQYF	TGTGCCAGCAACCTTTCCGGGACAGGGTCGGACGAGCAGTACTTC
TRBD2	many	17	TRBV19	TRBJ2-1	CASRFGTSGGSYNEQFF	TGTGCCAGTAGGTTCGGGACTAGCGGGGGATCTTACAATGAGCAGTTCTTC
TRBD2	many	14	TRBV7-9	TRBJ2-3	CASRESGGTDTQYF	TGTGCCAGCAGGGAGAGCGGGGGGACAGATACGCAGTATTTT
TRBD2	NA	18	TRBV4-2	TRBJ2-4	CASSQVPSGGLGKNIQYF	TGTGCCAGCAGCCAAGTCCCTAGCGGGGGTCTGGGCAAAAACATTCAGTACTTC
NA	many	15	TRBV4-2	TRBJ1-2	CASSQDGREISGYTF	TGTGCCAGCAGCCAAGATGGCAGGGAGATTAGTGGCTACACCTTC
NA	many	16	TRBV6-6	TRBJ1-6	CASSYSWGADNSPLHF	TGTGCCAGCAGTTACTCGTGGGGTGCTGATAATTCACCCCTCCACTTT
NA	many	13	TRBV7-3	TRBJ1-1	CASSTTGNTEAFF	TGTGCCAGCAGTACGACCGGGAACACTGAAGCTTTCTTT
NA	many	12	TRBV7-9	TRBJ2-5	CASSFQGGTQYF	TGTGCCAGCAGCTTCCAAGGGGGGACCCAGTACTTC
TRBD1	few	15	TRBV19	TRBJ1-2	CASSITGQGNYGYTF	TGTGCCAGTAGTATTACCGGACAGGGGAACTATGGCTACACCTTC
NA	NA	15	TRBV29-1	TRBJ2-1	CSVHWLFHSYNEQFF	TGCAGCGTTCACTGGCTGTTTCACTCCTACAATGAGCAGTTCTTC
TRBD1	many	15	TRBV12-3/TRBV12-4	TRBJ1-2	CASSPGQSQLYGYTF	TGTGCCAGCAGTCCGGGACAGAGCCAGCTCTATGGCTACACCTTC
TRBD1	many	16	TRBV25-1	TRBJ1-2	CASSDSGWQGALGYTF	TGTGCCAGCAGTGATTCGGGCTGGCAGGGGGCCCTTGGCTACACCTTC
NA	NA	13	TRBV12-3/TRBV12-4	TRBJ2-7	CAGSLTVAYEQYF	TGTGCCGGCAGCCTGACCGTAGCCTACGAGCAGTACTTC
NA	many	16	TRBV24-1	TRBJ2-6	CATSDVSSSGANVLTF	TGTGCCACCAGTGATGTCAGCAGCTCTGGGGCCAACGTCCTGACTTTC
NA	many	13	TRBV12-3/TRBV12-4	TRBJ2-1	CASSPGGPNEQFF	TGTGCCAGCAGTCCCGGGGGGCCTAATGAGCAGTTCTTC
NA	many	14	TRBV19	TRBJ1-1	CASSHRDTYTEAFF	TGTGCCAGTAGCCATCGGGACACCTACACTGAAGCTTTCTTT
NA	NA	15	TRBV5-1	TRBJ2-5	CASSWRVAGQETQYF	TGCGCCAGCAGCTGGAGGGTGGCAGGGCAAGAGACCCAGTACTTC
TRBD2	few	17	TRBV2	TRBJ2-3	CASSLWGLAEPSATQYF	TGTGCCAGCAGCCTATGGGGACTAGCGGAACCGTCAGCTACGCAGTATTTT
TRBD1	medium-sized	15	TRBV27	TRBJ1-1	CASSPRRTGASEAFF	TGTGCCAGCAGCCCCCGGAGGACAGGGGCTTCTGAAGCTTTCTTT
NA	NA	13	TRBV5-1	TRBJ1-1	CASSFSRNTEAFF	TGCGCCAGCAGCTTTTCCAGGAACACTGAAGCTTTCTTT
NA	many	17	TRBV12-3/TRBV12-4	TRBJ1-2	CASSNTPRNLASYGYTF	TGTGCCAGCAGCAACACCCCCAGGAATCTCGCTTCCTATGGCTACACCTTC
TRBD1	few	15	TRBV7-3	TRBJ1-6	CASSPGTVKNSPLHF	TGTGCCAGCAGCCCCGGGACAGTGAAGAATTCACCCCTCCACTTT
NA	many	16	TRBV6-5	TRBJ2-2	CASNPSKGPRTGELFF	TGTGCCAGCAACCCTAGCAAGGGCCCGAGAACCGGGGAGCTGTTTTTT
NA	many	13	TRBV20-1	TRBJ2-2	CSAKGWDTGELFF	TGCAGTGCTAAGGGGTGGGACACCGGGGAGCTGTTTTTT
TRBD2	NA	17	TRBV20-1	TRBJ2-3	CSASWASGGRYTDTQYF	TGCAGTGCTAGTTGGGCTAGCGGGGGGCGTTACACAGATACGCAGTATTTT
NA	many	13	TRBV3-1	TRBJ2-3	CASSQRLTSQEYF	TGTGCCAGCAGCCAAAGGCTGACTAGTCAGGAGTATTTT
NA	many	15	TRBV20-1	TRBJ2-3	CSARGGLFSTDTQYF	TGCAGTGCTAGAGGGGGACTCTTTAGCACAGATACGCAGTATTTT
NA	NA	15	TRBV9	TRBJ2-3	CASSPKLTSTDTQYF	TGTGCCAGCAGCCCGAAGTTAACTAGCACAGATACGCAGTATTTT
NA	many	18	TRBV4-1	TRBJ1-4	CASSQAQAGDTTNEKLFF	TGCGCCAGCAGCCAAGCACAGGCGGGGGATACAACTAATGAAAAACTGTTTTTT
TRBD1	many	14	TRBV20-1	TRBJ2-7	CSASTRQGRNEQYF	TGCAGTGCTAGTACGCGACAGGGGAGGAACGAGCAGTACTTC
NA	many	13	TRBV6-1	TRBJ1-2	CASFPGASGGYTF	TGTGCCAGTTTCCCGGGAGCCAGCGGTGGCTACACCTTC
NA	many	13	TRBV2	TRBJ1-2	CASSEVGNYGYTF	TGTGCCAGCAGTGAAGTGGGTAACTATGGCTACACCTTC
NA	many	16	TRBV5-1	TRBJ1-1	CASRRSIDGVNTEAFF	TGCGCCAGCAGAAGGTCGATCGACGGAGTGAACACTGAAGCTTTCTTT
NA	few	10	TRBV29-1	TRBJ2-7	CSVERYEQYF	TGCAGCGTTGAGCGATACGAGCAGTACTTC
NA	medium-sized	13	TRBV24-1	TRBJ1-2	CATSDTGFYGYTF	TGTGCCACCAGTGACACAGGGTTCTATGGCTACACCTTC
TRBD2	many	15	TRBV20-1	TRBJ2-3	CSATGLAGGSSAQYF	TGCAGTGCGACGGGACTAGCGGGGGGAAGCTCCGCGCAGTATTTT
TRBD2	medium-sized	16	TRBV4-2	TRBJ2-7	CASSQGGTSISYEQYF	TGTGCCAGCAGCCAGGGAGGGACTTCAATTTCCTACGAGCAGTACTTC
TRBD1	few	13	TRBV15	TRBJ2-7	CATSSSRGYEQYF	TGTGCCACCAGCAGTTCCAGGGGGTACGAGCAGTACTTC
NA	few	19	TRBV7-9	TRBJ2-1	CASSLPSVGAGHSYNEQFF	TGTGCCAGCAGCTTACCCTCCGTGGGAGCTGGGCACTCCTACAATGAGCAGTTCTTC